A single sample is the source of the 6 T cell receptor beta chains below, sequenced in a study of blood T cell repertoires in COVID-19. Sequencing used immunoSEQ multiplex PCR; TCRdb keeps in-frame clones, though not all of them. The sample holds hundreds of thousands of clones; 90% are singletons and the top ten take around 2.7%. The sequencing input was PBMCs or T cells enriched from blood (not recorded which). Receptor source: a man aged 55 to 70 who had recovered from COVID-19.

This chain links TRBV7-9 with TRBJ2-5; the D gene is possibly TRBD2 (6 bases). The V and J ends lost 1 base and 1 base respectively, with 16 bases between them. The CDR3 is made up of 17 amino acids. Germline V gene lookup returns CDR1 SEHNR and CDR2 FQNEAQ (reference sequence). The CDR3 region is CASSLGFGGSSQETQYF. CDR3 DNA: TGTGCCAGCAGCTTAGGATTCGGGGGATCCTCCCAAGAGACCCAGTACTTC.

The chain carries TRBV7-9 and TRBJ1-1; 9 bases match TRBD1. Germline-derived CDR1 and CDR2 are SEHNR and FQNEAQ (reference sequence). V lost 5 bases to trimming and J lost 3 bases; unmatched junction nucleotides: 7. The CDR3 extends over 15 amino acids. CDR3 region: CASSKPGQGDTEAFF. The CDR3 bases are TGTGCCAGCAGCAAGCCGGGACAGGGTGACACTGAAGCTTTCTTT.

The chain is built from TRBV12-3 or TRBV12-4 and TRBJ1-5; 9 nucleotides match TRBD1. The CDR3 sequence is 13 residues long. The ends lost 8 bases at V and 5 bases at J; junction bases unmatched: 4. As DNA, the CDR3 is TGTGCCAGCGGGGGACAGGGTCATCAGCCCCAGCATTTT. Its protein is CASGGQGHQPQHF.

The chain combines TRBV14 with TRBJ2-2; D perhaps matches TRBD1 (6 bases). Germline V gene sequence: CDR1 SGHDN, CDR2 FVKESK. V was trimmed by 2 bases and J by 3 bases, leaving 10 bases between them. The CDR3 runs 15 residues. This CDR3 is CASSQLDSYTGELFF. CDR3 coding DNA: TGTGCCAGCAGCCAACTGGACAGCTACACCGGGGAGCTGTTTTTT.

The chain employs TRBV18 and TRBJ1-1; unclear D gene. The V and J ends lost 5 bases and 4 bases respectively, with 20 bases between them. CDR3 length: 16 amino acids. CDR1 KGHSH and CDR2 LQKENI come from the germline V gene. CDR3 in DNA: TGTGCCAGCTCATCTAGCTCCCGGGCATCGGCCACTGAAGCTTTCTTT. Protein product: CASSSSSRASATEAFF.

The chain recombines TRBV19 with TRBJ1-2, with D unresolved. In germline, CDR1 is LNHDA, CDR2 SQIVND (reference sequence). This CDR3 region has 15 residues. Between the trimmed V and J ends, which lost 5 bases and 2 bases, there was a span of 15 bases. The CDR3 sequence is CASSGPREGNYGYTF. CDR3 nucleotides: TGTGCCAGTAGTGGGCCTCGTGAGGGCAACTATGGCTACACCTTC. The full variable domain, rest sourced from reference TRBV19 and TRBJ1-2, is DGGITQSPKYLFRKEGQNVTLSCEQNLNHDAMYWYRQDPGQGLRLIYYSQIVNDFQKGDIAEGYSVSREKKESFPLTVTSAQKNPTAFYLCASSGPREGNYGYTFGSGTRLTVV.